A single sample is the source of the 7 T cell receptor beta chains below, sequenced in a study of blood T cells in healthy people across ages. A sample-barcoded 5' primer and a J-beta primer mix were used in a second PCR of roughly 7 to 11 cycles. TCRdb re-derived calls from the 5' RACE reads in MiXCR, one entry per CDR3 protein. The table lists over 950,000 distinct CDR3 sequences, 51% of them singletons, with 20% to 25% in the top ten. The sequenced sample was blood. The receptors were gathered from a woman aged 60 to 75 in good health.

The rearrangement joins TRBV10-3 to TRBJ1-1, with D perhaps TRBD1 (5 bases). The germline V gene encodes CDR1 ENHRY and CDR2 SYGVKD. Between the trimmed V and J ends, which lost 6 bases and 4 bases, there was a span of 12 bases. The CDR3 covers 13 residues. Here the CDR3 reads CAISVDGATEAFF. The DNA of the CDR3 is TGTGCCATCAGCGTCGATGGGGCCACTGAAGCTTTCTTT.

This clonotype was detected only a few times. V and J are TRBV7-2 and TRBJ2-3, with 16 bases lining up with TRBD2. The trim removed 5 bases at V and 0 bases at J, leaving 8 bases unmatched. Germline CDR1 SGHTA, CDR2 FQGNSA. The CDR3 sequence is 19 residues long. The CDR3 DNA is TGTGCCAGCAGCCGGGGACTAGCGGGAGGGGGGGGTAGCACAGATACGCAGTATTTT. Protein sequence: CASSRGLAGGGGSTDTQYF.

The chain employs TRBV10-3 and TRBJ2-1; D unclear. The CDR3 consists of 12 residues. V was shortened by 1 base and J by 7 bases, with 5 bases between the two germline ends. Germline loops: CDR1 ENHRY, CDR2 SYGVKD. The DNA for the CDR3 is TGTGCCATCAGTGAGTGGCGAAATGAGCAGTTCTTC. Translated, it gives CAISEWRNEQFF.

This clonotype was counted a few times. This sequence joins TRBV6-1 and TRBJ2-5; 8 bases match TRBD2. CDR1 is MNHNS and CDR2 is SASEGT in the germline V gene. J was trimmed by 4 bases and V by 5 bases; bases with no gene match: 21. The CDR3 sequence is 19 residues long. The DNA for the CDR3 is TGTGCCAGCAGTACCCGGCGCCCGGGAGCAGTGAGCGGGAGAGAGACCCAGTACTTC. Amino acids: CASSTRRPGAVSGRETQYF.

This sequence joins TRBV28 and TRBJ1-1; D gene ambiguous. CDR1 and CDR2 from the germline V gene are MDHEN and SYDVKM. The CDR3 length is 12 residues. Trimming took 6 bases from V and 8 from J, leaving 13 bases between them. The CDR3 loop reads CASSPPWGEAFF. DNA for the CDR3: TGTGCCAGCAGCCCTCCTTGGGGAGAAGCTTTCTTT.

This chain links TRBV27 with TRBJ2-3; 10 nucleotides match TRBD1. Germline V gene data show CDR1 as MNHEY and CDR2 as SMNVEV (reference sequence). V lost 6 bases and J lost 5; bases outside the gene matches: 5. The CDR3 length is 14 residues. This chain's CDR3 is CASSGTGVIDTQYF. CDR3 nucleotides: TGTGCCAGCAGCGGGACAGGGGTCATAGATACGCAGTATTTT.

V gene TRBV2 combines with J gene TRBJ2-4; a possible D gene is TRBD2 (5 bases). V lost 6 bases to trimming and J lost 3 bases, with 18 bases between them. The CDR3 is 16 amino acids. Germline V CDR1 and CDR2: SNHLY, FYNNEI. CDR3 region: CASRREPRVDKNIQYF. DNA for the CDR3: TGTGCCAGCAGGAGGGAACCCCGGGTGGACAAAAACATTCAGTACTTC. Supplemented by reference TRBV2 and TRBJ2-4, the full variable domain reads EPEVTQTPSHQVTQMGQEVILRCVPISNHLYFYWYRQILGQKVEFLVSFYNNEISEKSEIFDDQFSVERPDGSNFTLKIRSTKLEDSAMYFCASRREPRVDKNIQYFGAGTRLSVL.